This T cell receptor beta chain was identified during a study of T cells in Graves' hyperthyroidism and ophthalmopathy. The sample holds a few counts of this clonotype. The V gene lost 3 bases and the J gene lost 6 bases, with 12 bases spanning the gap. Germline CDR1 is DFQATT and CDR2 is SNEGSKA (reference sequence). The CDR3 is 13 amino acids. The CDR3 regions of TCR beta were amplified from RNA transcripts. Initially, a first-round RT-PCR of the TCR CDR3 employed the HTBI primer set. A single record per CDR3 protein comes from TCRdb applying MiXCR to the multiplex PCR reads. This sample has fewer than 700,000 distinct CDR3 sequences, with about a sixth found just once.

The receptor's source is a woman aged 25 to 45 with Graves' hyperthyroidism. The sequencing sample was made of blood. This chain links TRBV20-1 with TRBJ1-5; TRBD1 might be the D (6 bases). The CDR3 coding sequence is TGCAGTGCTAGGATGGGGGGCGTTCAGCCCCAGCATTTT. Protein: CSARMGGVQPQHF.